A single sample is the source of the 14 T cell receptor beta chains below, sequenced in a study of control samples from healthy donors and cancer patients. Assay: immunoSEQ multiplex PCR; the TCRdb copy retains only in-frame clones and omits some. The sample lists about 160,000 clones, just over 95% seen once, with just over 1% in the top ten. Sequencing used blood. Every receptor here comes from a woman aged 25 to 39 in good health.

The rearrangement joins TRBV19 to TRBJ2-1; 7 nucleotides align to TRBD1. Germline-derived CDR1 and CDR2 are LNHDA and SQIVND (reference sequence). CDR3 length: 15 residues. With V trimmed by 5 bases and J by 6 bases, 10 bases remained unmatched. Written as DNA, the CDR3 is TGTGCCAGTAGTGTCGTGACAGGGATGGGCAATGAGCAGTTCTTC. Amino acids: CASSVVTGMGNEQFF.

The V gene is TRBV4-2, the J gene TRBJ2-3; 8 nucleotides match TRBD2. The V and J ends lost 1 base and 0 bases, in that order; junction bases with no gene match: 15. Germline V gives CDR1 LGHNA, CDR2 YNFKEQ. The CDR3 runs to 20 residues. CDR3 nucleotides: TGTGCCAGCAGCCAAGCTTCGGGAGGGCCGCCGGGGGGGAGCACAGATACGCAGTATTTT. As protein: CASSQASGGPPGGSTDTQYF.

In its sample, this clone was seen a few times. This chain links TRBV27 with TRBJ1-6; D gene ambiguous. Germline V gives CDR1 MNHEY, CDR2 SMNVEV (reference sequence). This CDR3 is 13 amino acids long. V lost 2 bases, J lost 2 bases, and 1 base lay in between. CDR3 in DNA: TGTGCCAGCAGTTTAACCTATAATTCACCCCTCCACTTT. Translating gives CASSLTYNSPLHF.

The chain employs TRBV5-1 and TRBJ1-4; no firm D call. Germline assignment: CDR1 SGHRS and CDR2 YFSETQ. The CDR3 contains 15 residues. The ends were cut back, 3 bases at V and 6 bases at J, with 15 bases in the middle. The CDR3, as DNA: TGCGCCAGCAGCTCTTTCGGCCTAGGGTATGAAAAACTGTTTTTT. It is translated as CASSSFGLGYEKLFF.

CDR3 protein: CASSLAGGGNTEAFF. For the CDR3, the DNA is TGCGCCAGCAGCTTGGCTGGGGGCGGGAACACTGAAGCTTTCTTT. The chain recombines TRBV5-1 with TRBJ1-1; the D gene is possibly TRBD1 (6 bases). The CDR3 consists of 15 residues. V was cut by 0 bases and J by 1 base, with 10 bases left in between. Germline CDR1 SGHRS, CDR2 YFSETQ.

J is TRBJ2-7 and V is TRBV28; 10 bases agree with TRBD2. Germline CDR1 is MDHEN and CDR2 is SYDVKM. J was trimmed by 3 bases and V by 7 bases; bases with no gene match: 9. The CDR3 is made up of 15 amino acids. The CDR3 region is CASMGLAGADYEQYF. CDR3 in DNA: TGTGCCAGCATGGGTCTAGCGGGGGCCGACTACGAGCAGTACTTC.

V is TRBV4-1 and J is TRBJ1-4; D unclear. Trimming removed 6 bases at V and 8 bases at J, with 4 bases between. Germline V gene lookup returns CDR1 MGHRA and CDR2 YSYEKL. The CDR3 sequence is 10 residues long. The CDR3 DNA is TGCGCCAGCAGGGACGAAAAACTGTTTTTT. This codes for CASRDEKLFF.

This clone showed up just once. CDR3 sequence reads: CASSQGGGSNQPQHF. For the CDR3, the DNA is TGTGCCAGCAGCCAAGGTGGCGGTAGCAATCAGCCCCAGCATTTT. V usage is TRBV3-1 (or the pseudogene TRBV3-2) and J usage is TRBJ1-5; D uncertain. This CDR3 is built from 15 residues. The V gene lost 1 base and the J gene lost 0 bases, with 7 bases spanning the gap. CDR1 and CDR2 (germline): LGHDT, YNNKEL (reference sequence).

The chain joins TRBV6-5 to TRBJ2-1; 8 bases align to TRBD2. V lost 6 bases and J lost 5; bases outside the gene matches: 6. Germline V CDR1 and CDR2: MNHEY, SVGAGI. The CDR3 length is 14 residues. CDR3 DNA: TGTGCCAGCAGGCCGGGACTAGGAAACAATGAGCAGTTCTTC. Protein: CASRPGLGNNEQFF.

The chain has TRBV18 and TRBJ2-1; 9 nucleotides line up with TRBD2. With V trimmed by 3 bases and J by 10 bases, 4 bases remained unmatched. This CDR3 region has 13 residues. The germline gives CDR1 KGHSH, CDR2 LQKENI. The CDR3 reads CASSPIAGEEQFF. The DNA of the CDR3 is TGTGCCAGCTCACCTATAGCGGGAGAGGAGCAGTTCTTC.

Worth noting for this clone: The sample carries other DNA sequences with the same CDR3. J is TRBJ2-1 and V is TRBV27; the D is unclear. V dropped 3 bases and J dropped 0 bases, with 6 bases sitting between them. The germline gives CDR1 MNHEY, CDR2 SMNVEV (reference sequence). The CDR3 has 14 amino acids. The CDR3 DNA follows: TGTGCCAGCAGTTTCCGGAGCTCCTACAATGAGCAGTTCTTC. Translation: CASSFRSSYNEQFF.

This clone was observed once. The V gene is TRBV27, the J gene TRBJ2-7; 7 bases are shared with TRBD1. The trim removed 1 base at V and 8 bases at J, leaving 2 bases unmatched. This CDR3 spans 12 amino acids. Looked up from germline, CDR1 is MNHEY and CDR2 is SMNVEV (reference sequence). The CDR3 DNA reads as TGTGCCAGCAGTTTATACAGGGGCAAGCAGTACTTC. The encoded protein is CASSLYRGKQYF.

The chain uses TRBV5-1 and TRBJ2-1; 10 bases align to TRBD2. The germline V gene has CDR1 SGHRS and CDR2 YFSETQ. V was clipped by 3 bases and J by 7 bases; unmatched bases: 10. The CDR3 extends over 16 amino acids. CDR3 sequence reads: CASSSPSGRSGNEQFF. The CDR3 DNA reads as TGCGCCAGCAGCTCCCCTAGCGGGAGATCTGGGAATGAGCAGTTCTTC.

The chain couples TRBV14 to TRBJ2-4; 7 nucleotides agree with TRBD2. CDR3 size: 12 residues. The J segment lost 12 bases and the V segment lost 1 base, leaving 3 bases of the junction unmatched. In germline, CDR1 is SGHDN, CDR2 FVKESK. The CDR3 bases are TGTGCCAGCAGCCAAGGGCGGGGGAATCAGTACTTC. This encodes CASSQGRGNQYF.